This T cell receptor (beta chain) was recorded in a study of blood T cell repertoires in COVID-19 (dated by TCRdb to 2019 to 2021). Some background on the complete study: Samples covering the acute and convalescent phases of COVID-19 were provided by collaborators in the United States, Italy and Spain. The material from the prospective study consisted of cDNA or gDNA derived from T cells, B-cell-depleted T cells, or PBMCs. Subjects who had been exposed to COVID-19, were actively infected with it, or had recovered from it provided the deeply sampled blood TCRbeta repertoires that made up the dataset. A freely available public database, intended as a resource for researchers studying the immune response to SARS-CoV-2, is where the repertoires were released. Samples came from the ongoing ImmuneRACE study (first 160 participants) plus 1,254 subjects from 6 global collaborators. A de-identified subject ID, COVID-19 status, age in years and sex were almost always included in the sample metadata. Where HLA class I and class II types were available, the types were taken from metadata supplied by the sample provider, not from assay-based typing.

Trimming leaves V shorter by 6 bases and J shorter by 7 bases, with the junction holding 8 bases beyond the gene matches. Its CDR3 holds 13 amino acids, cysteine through phenylalanine. The sequence is cut down to CDR3 DNA, 39 bases in frame from base 1. The germline V gene gives CDR1 as MNHEY and CDR2 as SVGEGT. The full study reports these points: The amount of clinical and demographic metadata varied by source and participant and was provided uncurated.

As to this clone: The clone's antigen remains unknown. Qualities for individual bases were not recorded, and no much larger clone is one base off.

TCRbeta CDR3 regions were amplified from genomic DNA using the immunoSEQ Assay, a bias-controlled multiplex PCR. The original pipeline was this. The number of nucleated cells in each sample was estimated from the amplification of reference gene primers within the assay. To quantify the absolute abundance of each unique TCRbeta CDR3 rearrangement, sequence reads were collapsed and filtered. For each sample, productive Simpson clonality was calculated as the square root of Simpson's diversity index across productive rearrangements. Entries here come from immuneACCESS through TCRdb and include only in-frame sequences with V and J called. Some clones fail to appear in such tables; in the studies checked, an unresolved V gene covers under half of the shortfall, and the cause of the remainder is unknown. V, J and clone size are taken as reported in that table, and D and trimming were inferred from the DNA itself. The sample yields some 290,000 clones; approximately 81% were counted once. The ten largest clones take up roughly 2.9% of the sample.

Each collaborating institution followed its own protocols to collect whole blood in K2EDTA tubes. Collaborator samples were shipped for TCRbeta analysis as frozen whole blood, isolated PBMCs, or DNA extracted from either sample type. The TCR comes from a woman aged 55-69 years with active or convalescent COVID-19. What was sequenced was peripheral blood. The V and J segments used are TRBV6-2 or TRBV6-3 and TRBJ1-2, and 7 junctional nucleotides match TRBD1. The CDR3 region reads CASSPGTAGGYTF. The nucleotides read TGTGCCAGCAGCCCCGGGACAGCCGGTGGCTACACCTTC.